A selection of T cell receptor beta chains follows, all from one sample in a study of immune reconstitution after stem cell transplant in scleroderma. Each CDR3 protein is one row after TCRdb ran MiXCR on the RT-PCR reads. The data contain about 3,600 distinct CDR3 sequences, approximately 6% of them singletons. Sampling was conducted before or after autologous hematopoietic stem cell transplantation (not recorded which). The receptors shown here come from a female donor with systemic sclerosis. The CDR3 runs from the conserved cysteine through the conserved F or W. The D gene is left open where the match is weak. Not every row has a clone size; where given, it reads once, few, many or a size class.

>large|TRBJ2-5|TRBV7-9|-
TGTGCCAGCAGCGACTCGGCGGGAAAAGAGACCCAGTACTTC
CASSDSAGKETQYF
>few|TRBJ2-1|TRBV20-1|TRBD2
TGCAGTGCACATCTACTAGCGGGAGGGTACAATGAGCAGTTCTTC
CSAHLLAGGYNEQFF
>few|TRBJ2-5|TRBV7-2|-
TGTGCCAGCAGCCTGGCTAGGGGGCAAGAGACCCAGTACTTC
CASSLARGQETQYF
>few|TRBJ1-5|TRBV4-2|-
TGTGCCAGCAGCCAAGGTTGGGAAACTAGCAATCAGCCCCAGCATTTT
CASSQGWETSNQPQHF
>medium-sized|TRBJ1-1|TRBV27|-
TGTGCCAGCAGTTTCCTGGCAGGGGTCGACACTGAAGCTTTCTTT
CASSFLAGVDTEAFF
>medium-sized|TRBJ2-1|TRBV6-5|TRBD2
TGTGCCAGCAGTTACTCGCTGCCGGGACTAGCGGGAGGGCCGGGTTACAATGAGCAGTTCTTC
CASSYSLPGLAGGPGYNEQFF
>few|TRBJ2-3|TRBV9|-
TGTGCCAGCAACTCAGGCGCCACAGATACGCAGTATTTT
CASNSGATDTQYF
>medium-sized|TRBJ2-7|TRBV7-2|-
TGTGCCAGCAGCAGACGGACATCCGAGCAGTACTTC
CASSRRTSEQYF
>-|TRBJ2-1|TRBV5-1|-
TGCGCCAGCAGCTTGGCCCCGGTAGAAGTCAATGGGCAGTTCTTC
CASSLAPVEVNGQFF
>-|TRBJ2-7|TRBV10-3|TRBD2
TGTGCCATCGCCGCGGGACTAGCGGGAGTTGCCCACGAGCAGTACTTC
CAIAAGLAGVAHEQYF
>large|TRBJ1-2|TRBV9|-
TGTGCCAGCAGCACGAGACAGGACCCATTCTATGGCTACACCTTC
CASSTRQDPFYGYTF
>few|TRBJ2-7|TRBV6-5|TRBD1
TGTGCCAGCACGGCACCGGGACAGGGGGTCTACGAGCAGTACTTC
CASTAPGQGVYEQYF
>medium-sized|TRBJ2-7|TRBV12-5|-
TGTGCTAGTGGGCCACTGCCCTCCGAGCAGTACTTC
CASGPLPSEQYF
>medium-sized|TRBJ2-5|TRBV9|-
TGTGCCAGCAGCGTAGACGGGCAGGGTAGGGAGACCCAGTACTTC
CASSVDGQGRETQYF
>-|TRBJ2-5|TRBV20-1|TRBD2
TGCAGTGCTAGAGCGGACGGGGGGTTCCAAGAGACCCAGTACTTC
CSARADGGFQETQYF
>few|TRBJ1-6|TRBV20-1|TRBD1
TGCAGTGCGACCCGTGACAGGGTCCAAAATTCACCCCTCCACTTT
CSATRDRVQNSPLHF
>few|TRBJ2-6|TRBV20-1|-
TGCAGTGCGGGCAGGGAGATCTCTGGGGCCAACGTCCTGACTTTC
CSAGREISGANVLTF
>-|TRBJ2-7|TRBV20-1|-
TGCAGTGTAGCGGGACAGGTAGTCGAGCAGTACTTC
CSVAGQVVEQYF
>few|TRBJ2-7|TRBV5-1|TRBD2
TGCGCCAGCAGTAAGCGGGACTACGAGCAGTACTTC
CASSKRDYEQYF
>-|TRBJ2-3|TRBV27|-
TGTGCCAGCAGTTTAGAGTCCCCCGACACAGATATGCAGTATTTT
CASSLESPDTDMQYF
>medium-sized|TRBJ2-1|TRBV19|TRBD2
TGTGCCAGTAGCCGGGAGGGGGTTGTTTTGTCCTACAATGAGCAGTTCTTC
CASSREGVVLSYNEQFF
>medium-sized|TRBJ1-4|TRBV6-5|-
TGTGCCAGCAGTTACTCGTTTTGGGAAGTTGGTGAAAAACTGTTTTTT
CASSYSFWEVGEKLFF
>few|TRBJ2-5|TRBV9|-
TGTGCCAGCAGCCCAGGAAGAGGGCTCCAAGAGACCCAGTACTTC
CASSPGRGLQETQYF
>medium-sized|TRBJ2-1|TRBV29-1|TRBD2
TGCAGCGTTGCTAGCGGAACCTACAATGAGCAGTTCTTC
CSVASGTYNEQFF
>medium-sized|TRBJ2-5|TRBV20-1|-
TGCAGTGCTAGAGAGCCAGGGCGTCAGACCCAGTACTTC
CSAREPGRQTQYF
>medium-sized|TRBJ1-1|TRBV4-1|TRBD1
TGCGCCAGCAGCCAAGGTAGACCCCCAGGGGGCACTGAAGCTTTCTTT
CASSQGRPPGGTEAFF
>medium-sized|TRBJ2-5|TRBV20-1|-
TGCAGTGCTAGAGTCCCAAATAGGGAGACCCAGTACTTC
CSARVPNRETQYF
>-|TRBJ1-2|TRBV18|TRBD1
TGTGCCAGCTCTCCCCAGGGGGTCGGTGGCTACACCTTC
CASSPQGVGGYTF
>medium-sized|TRBJ2-7|TRBV7-8|TRBD1
TGTGCCAGCAGCTACGACAGGGTCGAGCAGTACTTC
CASSYDRVEQYF
>-|TRBJ2-7|TRBV7-2|TRBD1
TGTGCCAGCAGCTCACAGACAGGGAAGGGCGAGCAGTACTTC
CASSSQTGKGEQYF
>-|TRBJ2-7|TRBV27|-
TGTGCCAGCAGCGATCTGGGGAGGAACTACGAGCAGTACTTC
CASSDLGRNYEQYF
>medium-sized|TRBJ1-1|TRBV6-2/TRBV6-3|-
TGTGCCAGCAACACAGGACGGGCCGACATGAACACTGAAGCTTTCTTT
CASNTGRADMNTEAFF
>medium-sized|TRBJ1-4|TRBV5-1|-
TGCGCCAGCAGCTTGCTCGGGGCTAATGAAAAACTGTTTTTT
CASSLLGANEKLFF
>medium-sized|TRBJ1-5|TRBV25-1|-
TGTGCCAGCAGTGCCCGTAGCGGTCAGCCCCAGCATTTT
CASSARSGQPQHF
>medium-sized|TRBJ1-2|TRBV5-1|TRBD1
TGCGCCAGCAGGACAGGGAACTATGGCTACACCTTC
CASRTGNYGYTF
>few|TRBJ2-5|TRBV7-9|-
TGTGCCAGCAGCTTGGACAGCCAAGAGACCCAGTACTTC
CASSLDSQETQYF
>-|TRBJ2-3|TRBV7-2|-
TGTGCCAGCAGCCCCTCCCCGGATAAATCTAGCACAGATACGCAGTATTTT
CASSPSPDKSSTDTQYF
>medium-sized|TRBJ1-2|TRBV7-3|TRBD1
TGTGCCAGCAGCTTACGGACAGGGGGAAACTATGGCTACACCTTC
CASSLRTGGNYGYTF
>medium-sized|TRBJ2-1|TRBV20-1|-
TGCAGTGCTAGAAACGAGCGGAGCTCCTACAATGAGCAGTTCTTC
CSARNERSSYNEQFF
>medium-sized|TRBJ1-2|TRBV18|-
TGTGCCAGCTCACCAAACGTCCGCGACTATGGCTACACCTTC
CASSPNVRDYGYTF
>medium-sized|TRBJ2-1|TRBV5-5|-
TGTGCCAGCAGCCCCACAGATTACAATGAGCAGTTCTTC
CASSPTDYNEQFF
>few|TRBJ2-7|TRBV20-1|TRBD1
TGCAGTGCTAGTCCTGGCTCCGGGACAGGGATATACGAGCAGTACTTC
CSASPGSGTGIYEQYF
>medium-sized|TRBJ1-2|TRBV3-1|-
TGTGCCAGCAGCCAAGCCTCGGGGAGTTCAAATGGCTACACCTTC
CASSQASGSSNGYTF
>medium-sized|TRBJ1-2|TRBV7-9|-
TGTGCCAGCAGCTTAGGGGGGTCGTACGGCTACACCTTC
CASSLGGSYGYTF
>medium-sized|TRBJ2-6|TRBV5-1|TRBD1
TGCGCCAGCAGCTCAGGGGGCCCTAACTCTGGGGCCAACGTCCTGACTTTC
CASSSGGPNSGANVLTF
>medium-sized|TRBJ1-4|TRBV7-2|-
TGTGCCAGCAGCCTGAGGACGGAGAATGAAAAACTGTTTTTT
CASSLRTENEKLFF
>medium-sized|TRBJ2-7|TRBV20-1|-
TGCAGTGCTGGCGTCGGGGGCCTCAGGACGTACTTC
CSAGVGGLRTYF
>-|TRBJ2-7|TRBV28|-
TGTGCCAGCAGATCTTGGGGGCAGGGTTTATACGAGCAGTACTTC
CASRSWGQGLYEQYF
>medium-sized|TRBJ2-5|TRBV9|-
TGTGCCAGCAGCGTAGGCGGAGGCCAAGAGACCCAGTACTTC
CASSVGGGQETQYF